The 2 T cell receptor beta chains below all came from one sample that was sequenced in a study of cytomegalovirus exposure and HLA in healthy donors. Amplification used 60 Vbeta primers and 13 Jbeta primers. Assay used: immunoSEQ multiplex PCR; TCRdb lists only in-frame clones, some missing. The sample consists of approximately 91,000 clones, about 70% of them appearing once. Sample: PBMCs. These receptors all stem from a female donor in good health and CMV-seronegative.

This clone has just a few counts. The chain uses TRBV10-3 and TRBJ1-4; TRBD1 agrees at 11 bases. Trimming removed 4 bases from V and 7 bases from J; junction bases left unmatched: 5. This CDR3 contains 15 residues. Germline V gives CDR1 ENHRY, CDR2 SYGVKD. CDR3 nucleotides: TGTGCCATCAGTGCCGGGACAGGGGGTGGTGAAAAACTGTTTTTT. It translates to CAISAGTGGGEKLFF.

The chain joins TRBV2 to TRBJ2-5; maybe TRBD2 (7 bases). CDR3 length: 16 residues. Per germline, CDR1 SNHLY and CDR2 FYNNEI. The ends were cut back, 6 bases at V and 3 bases at J, with 20 bases in the middle. In nucleotides, the CDR3 is TGTGCCAGCAGAGGACGGGGGCGGGGGCGAGAAGAGACCCAGTACTTC. This sequence encodes CASRGRGRGREETQYF.